This T cell receptor (beta chain) was sequenced for a study of Graves' ophthalmopathy and Graves' hyperthyroidism (dated by TCRdb to 2016 to 2018). For the study in its entirety: Peripheral blood was collected before any treatment was given, at the time of initial diagnosis. The study used TCR beta repertoire signatures to distinguish Graves' ophthalmopathy from Graves' hyperthyroidism and to predict progression to ophthalmopathy. In total, 135 blood samples were TCR-sequenced: 43 ophthalmopathy, under 85 hyperthyroidism and approximately 17 hyperthyroidism-to-ophthalmopathy patients. A discovery set of 100 patients (43 ophthalmopathy, about 59 stable hyperthyroidism) was enrolled to explore V-J signatures distinguishing ophthalmopathy from hyperthyroidism. The independent validation cohort included 18 to 20 hyperthyroidism patients plus 17 patients who later progressed from hyperthyroidism to ophthalmopathy. T-cell repertoires of thyroid tissue and blood were compared in 5 or 6 hyperthyroidism patients. Following sample collection, hyperthyroidism patients were given methimazole at a starting dose of 30 mg daily, and ophthalmopathy patients were given high-dose intravenous methylprednisolone. Summary of the overall study and its limitations: In validation, the model predicted ophthalmopathy progression with about 71% sensitivity and roughly 78% specificity; 12 predicted patients were CT-confirmed with GO in a median of 6.5 months. Among expanded thyroid clonotypes with frequency above 0.001, most also showed up in blood, which suggests that blood repertoires may reflect the thyroid immune response. No statistical method was used to predetermine the sample size, and group allocation was not hidden from the investigators. In cross-validation, the 13-signature model distinguished ophthalmopathy from stable hyperthyroidism with approximately 90% sensitivity and around 83% specificity, while in the test set the corresponding values were around 79% and 71%.

In its sample, this clonotype was seen many times. The antigen it binds to is not known. No base qualities exist here, and no much larger clone lies one base off it. For repertoire sequencing, the TCR beta CDR3 regions were amplified from RNA transcripts. The first round of RT-PCR was done with HTBI primers and the Qiagen OneStep RT-PCR kit, and was followed by a second round of multiplex PCR, then size selection and purification. Libraries were sequenced on an Illumina HiSeq2000 using paired-end 100 bp reads. For the original study's pipeline: SOAPnuke was used to process the reads, removing any read that contained adapters or uncalled bases, had a mean Phred below 15, or lacked an exact match to the constant primer or identifier. COPE v1.2.5 was used to merge the high-quality paired reads. Clonotypes were defined as unique nucleotide sequences and were aligned to IMGT TRB V, D and J references using MiTCR v1.1. Analysis was restricted to V-J combinations with a frequency above 0.0001, which covered over 98% of repertoires. For each V-J combination, a TCR clonal expansion and chaos score was defined as F50 clonal expansion divided by the chaos observed in the TCRdist matrix. Features were reduced by Welch's t-statistics and random forest to around 14 V-J combinations, which fed a naive Bayes classifier. The similarity between thyroid and blood repertoires was quantified using the Morisita-Horn index. The raw public reads went through TCRdb reprocessing: fastp at Q25, MiXCR clone calling, in-frame beta chains kept. CDR3 protein duplicates are merged, each entry listing the most common genes and DNA. What appears here as the V and J calls and clone size reflects TCRdb's work, not the paper's. The sample data list 600,000 to 950,000 distinct CDR3 sequences, and roughly 40% of these were observed just once. Together, the top ten hold 44% of the sample.

The ophthalmopathy patients had moderately to severely active disease, with a Clinical Activity Score of 3 or higher, a NOSPECS grade of 4 or higher, and a disease duration of less than 3 months. Patients with other autoimmune diseases, uncontrolled infections, pregnancy or lactation were excluded from the study. Diagnosis was based on clinical symptoms, serum thyroxine, TRAb, thyroid ultrasound and orbital computed tomography. Ficoll-Paque density gradient centrifugation was used to isolate PBMCs from around 9.1 ml of fresh peripheral blood. Total RNA was extracted with Trizol reagent and quality-checked on an Agilent 2100 Bioanalyzer. The CDR3 sequence holds 15 residues, the cysteine and phenylalanine included. Left in the record is the CDR3 DNA by itself, 45 bases read in frame from the first base. V and J lose 0 bases and 1 base, and a span of 9 bases separates them. Taken from the germline V gene (reference sequence), the CDR1 and CDR2 loops are SEHNR and FQNEAQ.

The rearrangement combines TRBV7-9 with TRBJ1-1, with no D gene named confidently. Specimen: peripheral blood. This sequence was found in an adult man with Graves' ophthalmopathy. At the DNA level, the sequence is TGTGCCAGCAGCTTAGCCGGACGGAGGAACACTGAAGCTTTCTTT. This translates into CASSLAGRRNTEAFF.